These 5 T cell receptor beta chains were sequenced from one sample in a study of blood T cell repertoires in COVID-19. Produced via immunoSEQ multiplex PCR; TCRdb's table is partial and in-frame only. This table has roughly 310,000 clones, almost 90% appearing once. Source material: peripheral blood. The receptor source for this set is a young woman with COVID-19, enrolled during active disease.

This clone was counted between two and nine times. The chain joins TRBV4-1 to TRBJ2-7, with 8 bases fitting TRBD1. This CDR3 contains 15 residues. V lost 5 bases and J lost 0; bases outside the gene matches: 6. Germline V gene lookup returns CDR1 MGHRA and CDR2 YSYEKL. CDR3 protein: CASSVQTGASYEQYF. CDR3 nucleotides: TGCGCCAGCAGCGTCCAGACAGGGGCCTCCTACGAGCAGTACTTC.

This clone was seen once. The CDR3 loop reads CASSVRQVGYTF. DNA for the CDR3: TGTGCCAGCAGTGTGCGTCAGGTGGGCTACACCTTC. V gene TRBV2 combines with J gene TRBJ1-2; D remains unclear. CDR1 SNHLY and CDR2 FYNNEI come from the germline V gene. V was clipped by 4 bases and J by 8 bases, with 11 bases between them. CDR3 size: 12 residues.

The rearrangement uses TRBV7-8 and TRBJ1-4, with 9 bases fitting TRBD1. This CDR3 has 17 residues. CDR1 is SGHVS and CDR2 is FQNEAQ in the germline V gene. With 3 bases clipped from V and 7 bases from J, the junction kept 12 bases outside the gene matches. The CDR3 region is CASSLDRGRIGSEKLFF. The DNA for the CDR3 is TGTGCCAGCAGCTTGGACAGGGGCCGGATCGGAAGTGAAAAACTGTTTTTT.

This chain connects TRBV2 to TRBJ2-3, with 13 bases that match TRBD2. The V gene end was trimmed by 3 bases and the J gene end by 2 bases; junction bases not matched to a gene: 11. The CDR3 spans 19 residues. Germline-derived CDR1 and CDR2 are SNHLY and FYNNEI. This CDR3 is CASSDPQRTSGSFTDTQYF. The CDR3 DNA follows: TGTGCCAGCAGTGACCCCCAACGGACTAGCGGGAGTTTCACAGATACGCAGTATTTT.

The chain recombines TRBV4-1 with TRBJ2-3; 14 bases match TRBD2. The V gene's germline CDR1 is MGHRA and CDR2 YSYEKL. V lost 4 bases, J lost 4 bases, and 7 bases stayed unmatched. The CDR3 is 17 amino acids. DNA of the CDR3: TGCGCCAGCAGCCCCTTTGGGACTAGCGGGAGCTCAGATACGCAGTATTTT. Its protein product is CASSPFGTSGSSDTQYF.